This record covers a single T cell receptor (beta chain). The table lists this clone with a few counts. What this receptor recognizes is not known. Per-nucleotide qualities are absent, and no much larger clonotype sits a single base away. This record belongs to a study of blood T cell repertoires in COVID-19 (dated by TCRdb to 2020 to 2022). In the study overall: The collaborator samples originated in the United States, Italy and Spain and spanned the acute and convalescent phases of COVID-19. The material from the prospective study consisted of cDNA or gDNA derived from T cells, B-cell-depleted T cells, or PBMCs. The dataset comprised deeply sampled blood TCRbeta repertoires from subjects exposed to, actively infected with, or recovered from COVID-19. A freely available public database, intended as a resource for researchers studying the immune response to SARS-CoV-2, is where the repertoires were released. The samples were drawn from two sources: the first 160 participants of the ongoing ImmuneRACE study, and about 1,300 subjects contributed by 6 global collaborators. A de-identified subject ID, COVID-19 status, age in years and sex were almost always included in the sample metadata. Where available, HLA class I and class II types were taken from metadata supplied by the sample provider and were not determined by assay-based typing.

TCRbeta CDR3 regions were amplified from genomic DNA by means of the immunoSEQ Assay, a bias-controlled multiplex PCR. In the original analysis: Within the assay, amplification of reference gene primers was used to estimate how many nucleated cells each sample contained. To quantify the absolute abundance of each unique TCRbeta CDR3 rearrangement, sequence reads were collapsed and filtered. For each sample, productive Simpson clonality was calculated as the square root of Simpson's diversity index across productive rearrangements. The table comes from immuneACCESS by way of TCRdb, which keeps in-frame sequences with V and J called. Part of the clones is missing from these tables; in studies checked, under half for an unresolved V gene and the rest for unknown reasons. From that table come the V and J calls and clone size; the DNA was used to work out D and trimming. A total of about 260,000 clones appear in this sample, about 86% of them only once. The ten largest clonotypes hold roughly 4% of the sample.

What the research found in general, with its limitations: The quantity of clinical and demographic metadata differed by source and by participant and was supplied without curation.

Looking up the germline V gene yields CDR1 KGHSH and CDR2 LQKENI. Trimming takes 1 base from V and 3 bases from J, and the germline ends sit 13 bases apart. Its CDR3 holds 16 amino acids, cysteine through phenylalanine. The only DNA kept is the CDR3, 48 bases in frame from the first base. Participants in the prospective study were aged about 18 to 90 years, lived in some 24 United States geographic areas, and enrolled through a virtual design. Cohort assignment in the prospective study relied on participant-reported clinical history from a screening survey and a study questionnaire. Each participant in the prospective study had whole blood, serum and a nasopharyngeal or oropharyngeal swab collected by mobile phlebotomists. Over a roughly 2-month period, participants in the prospective study had the option of providing additional blood draws and questionnaires. Prospective study blood samples were shipped either frozen or at room temperature before DNA extraction.

Sequenced: PBMCs or T cells enriched from blood (not recorded which). The rearrangement combines TRBV18 with TRBJ1-5; the D region possibly corresponds to TRBD1 (5 bases align). This TCR came from a man aged 25-45 years with acute COVID-19. The nucleotide sequence reads as follows: TGTGCCAGCTCACCACTTCCAGGAGGGGTCAATCAGCCCCAGCATTTT. It codes for CASSPLPGGVNQPQHF.